This TCR beta chain is drawn from a study of T cell changes during pregnancy in multiple sclerosis. The data were produced by immunoSEQ multiplex PCR, yet TCRdb's version contains in-frame clones alone and is incomplete. The sample has some 47,000 clones; approximately 92% are singletons. The germline V and J ends were trimmed by 1 base and 11 bases, with 11 bases remaining between them. This CDR3 region has 12 residues. Germline V lookup: CDR1 SGHAT, CDR2 FQNNGV. The receptor was isolated from a female donor with multiple sclerosis, enrolled in a pregnancy study. The sequences come from CD8+ T cells from peripheral blood mononuclear cells, collected in the second trimester of pregnancy. The chain links TRBV11-2 to TRBJ1-1; D gene unclear. CDR3 sequence: CASSLGGNQAFF. For the CDR3, the DNA is TGTGCCAGCAGCTTAGGAGGGAATCAGGCTTTCTTT.